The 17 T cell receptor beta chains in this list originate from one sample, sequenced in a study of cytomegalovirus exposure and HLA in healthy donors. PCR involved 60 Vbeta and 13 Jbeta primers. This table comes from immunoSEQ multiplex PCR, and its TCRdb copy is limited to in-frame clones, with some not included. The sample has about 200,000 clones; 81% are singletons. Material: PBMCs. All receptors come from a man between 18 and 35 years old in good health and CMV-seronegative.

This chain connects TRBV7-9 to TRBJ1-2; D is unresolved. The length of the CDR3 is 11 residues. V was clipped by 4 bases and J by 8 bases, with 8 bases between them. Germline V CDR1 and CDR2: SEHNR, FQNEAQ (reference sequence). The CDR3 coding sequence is TGTGCCAGCAGCTCCAGTAAAGGCTACACCTTC. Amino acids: CASSSSKGYTF.

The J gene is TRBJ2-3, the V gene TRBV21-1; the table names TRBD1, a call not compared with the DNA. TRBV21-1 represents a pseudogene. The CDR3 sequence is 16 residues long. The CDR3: CASTITRAGGTDTQYF. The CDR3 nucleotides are TGTGCCAGCACTATAACTCGCGCAGGGGGGACAGATACGCAGTATTTT.

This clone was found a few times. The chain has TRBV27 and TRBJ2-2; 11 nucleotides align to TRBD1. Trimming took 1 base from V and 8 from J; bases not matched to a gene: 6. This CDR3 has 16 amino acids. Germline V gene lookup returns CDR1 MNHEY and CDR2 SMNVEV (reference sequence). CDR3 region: CASSLFGQGARGELFF. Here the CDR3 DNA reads TGTGCCAGCAGTTTATTCGGACAGGGGGCGCGAGGGGAGCTGTTTTTT.

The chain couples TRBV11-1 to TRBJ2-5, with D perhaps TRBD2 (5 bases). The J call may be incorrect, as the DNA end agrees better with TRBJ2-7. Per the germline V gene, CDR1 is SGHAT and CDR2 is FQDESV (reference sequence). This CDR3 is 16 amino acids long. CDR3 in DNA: TGTGCCAGCAGCTTAGAGACGGGATTTAGCTCCTACGAGCAGTACTTC. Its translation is CASSLETGFSSYEQYF.

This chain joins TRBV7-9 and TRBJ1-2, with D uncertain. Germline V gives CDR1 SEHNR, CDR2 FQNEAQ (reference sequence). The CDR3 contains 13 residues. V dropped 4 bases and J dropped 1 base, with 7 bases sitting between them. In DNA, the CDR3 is TGTGCCAGCAGCTACGGAGGTAACTATGGCTACACCTTC. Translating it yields CASSYGGNYGYTF.

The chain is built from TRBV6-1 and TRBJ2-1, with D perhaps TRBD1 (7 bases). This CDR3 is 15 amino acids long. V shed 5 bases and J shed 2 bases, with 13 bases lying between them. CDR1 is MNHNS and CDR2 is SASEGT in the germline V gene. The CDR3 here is CASSPQGGTYNEQFF. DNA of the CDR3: TGTGCCAGCAGTCCTCAGGGGGGTACCTACAATGAGCAGTTCTTC.

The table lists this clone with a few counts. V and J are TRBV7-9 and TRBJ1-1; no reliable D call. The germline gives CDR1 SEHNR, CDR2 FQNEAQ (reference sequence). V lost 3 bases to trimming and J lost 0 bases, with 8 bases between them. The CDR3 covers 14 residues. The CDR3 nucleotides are TGTGCCAGCAGCTTTGACTCAGTGAACACTGAAGCTTTCTTT. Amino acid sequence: CASSFDSVNTEAFF. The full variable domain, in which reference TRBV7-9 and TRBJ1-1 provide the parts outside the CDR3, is DTGVSQNPRHKITKRGQNVTFRCDPISEHNRLYWYRQTLGQGPEFLTYFQNEAQLEKSRLLSDRFSAERPKGSFSTLEIQRTEQGDSAMYLCASSFDSVNTEAFFGQGTRLTVV.

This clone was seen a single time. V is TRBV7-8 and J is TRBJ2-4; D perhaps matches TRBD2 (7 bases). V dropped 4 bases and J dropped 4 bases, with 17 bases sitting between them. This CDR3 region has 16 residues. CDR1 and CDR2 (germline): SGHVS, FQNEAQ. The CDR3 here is CASSYARGRWKNIQYF. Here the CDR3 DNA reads TGTGCCAGCAGCTACGCGCGGGGGCGCTGGAAAAACATTCAGTACTTC.

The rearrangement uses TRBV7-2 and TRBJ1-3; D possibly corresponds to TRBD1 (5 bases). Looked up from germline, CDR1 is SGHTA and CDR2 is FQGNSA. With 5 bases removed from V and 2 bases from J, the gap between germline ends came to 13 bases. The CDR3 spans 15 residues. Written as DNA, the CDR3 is TGTGCCAGCAGCGATAGGGGCAGGGCTGGAAACACCATATATTTT. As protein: CASSDRGRAGNTIYF.

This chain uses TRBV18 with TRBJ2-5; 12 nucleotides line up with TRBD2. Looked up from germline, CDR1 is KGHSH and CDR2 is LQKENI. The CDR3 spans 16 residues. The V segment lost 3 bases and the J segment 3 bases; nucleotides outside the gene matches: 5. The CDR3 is CASSPVLAGGKETQYF. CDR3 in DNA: TGTGCCAGCTCACCCGTTCTAGCGGGGGGGAAAGAGACCCAGTACTTC.

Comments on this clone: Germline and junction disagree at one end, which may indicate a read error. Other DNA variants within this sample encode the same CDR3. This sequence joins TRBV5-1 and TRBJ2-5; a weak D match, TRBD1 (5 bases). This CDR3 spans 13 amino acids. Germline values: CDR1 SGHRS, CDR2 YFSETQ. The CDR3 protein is CASSLDAGETQYF. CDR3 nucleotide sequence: TGCGCCAGCAGTTTGGACGCAGGGGAGACCCAGTACTTC. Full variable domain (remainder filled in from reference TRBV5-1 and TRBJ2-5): KAGVTQTPRYLIKTRGQQVTLSCSPISGHRSVSWYQQTPGQGLQFLFEYFSETQRNKGNFPGRFSGRQFSNSRSEMNVSTLELGDSALYLCASSLDAGETQYFGPGTRLLVL.

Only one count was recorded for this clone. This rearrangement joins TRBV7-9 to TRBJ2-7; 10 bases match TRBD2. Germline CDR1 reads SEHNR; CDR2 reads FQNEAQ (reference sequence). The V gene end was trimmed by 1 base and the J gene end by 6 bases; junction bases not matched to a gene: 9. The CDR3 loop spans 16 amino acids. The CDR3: CASSLGPTSGVGEQYF. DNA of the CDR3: TGTGCCAGCAGCTTAGGCCCTACTAGCGGGGTCGGCGAGCAGTACTTC.

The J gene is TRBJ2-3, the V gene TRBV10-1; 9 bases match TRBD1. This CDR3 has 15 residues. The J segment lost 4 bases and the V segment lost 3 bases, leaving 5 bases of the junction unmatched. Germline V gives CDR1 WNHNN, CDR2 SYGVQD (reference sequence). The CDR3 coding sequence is TGCGCCAGCAGTGAAAGGGGACAGGGCGCAGATACGCAGTATTTT. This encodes CASSERGQGADTQYF.

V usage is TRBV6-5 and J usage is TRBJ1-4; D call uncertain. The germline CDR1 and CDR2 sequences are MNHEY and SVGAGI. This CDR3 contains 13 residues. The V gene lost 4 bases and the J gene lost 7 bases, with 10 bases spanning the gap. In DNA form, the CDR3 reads TGTGCCAGCAGTTCCGGGAATTTTGAAAAACTGTTTTTT. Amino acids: CASSSGNFEKLFF.

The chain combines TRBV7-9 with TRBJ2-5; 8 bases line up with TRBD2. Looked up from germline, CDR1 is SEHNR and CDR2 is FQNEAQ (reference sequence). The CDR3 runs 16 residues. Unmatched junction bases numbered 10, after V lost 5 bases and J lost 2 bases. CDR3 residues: CASSHSREGGQETQYF. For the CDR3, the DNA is TGTGCCAGCAGCCACAGTCGGGAGGGTGGACAAGAGACCCAGTACTTC.

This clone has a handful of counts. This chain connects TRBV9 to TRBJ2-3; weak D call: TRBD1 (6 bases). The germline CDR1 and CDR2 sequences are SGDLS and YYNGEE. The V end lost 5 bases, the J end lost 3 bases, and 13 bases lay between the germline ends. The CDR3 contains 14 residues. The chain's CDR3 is CASRGADLTDTQYF. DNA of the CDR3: TGTGCCAGCAGGGGGGCGGACTTAACAGATACGCAGTATTTT. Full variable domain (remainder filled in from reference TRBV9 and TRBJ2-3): DSGVTQTPKHLITATGQRVTLRCSPRSGDLSVYWYQQSLDQGLQFLIQYYNGEERAKGNILERFSAQQFPDLHSELNLSSLELGDSALYFCASRGADLTDTQYFGPGTRLTVL.

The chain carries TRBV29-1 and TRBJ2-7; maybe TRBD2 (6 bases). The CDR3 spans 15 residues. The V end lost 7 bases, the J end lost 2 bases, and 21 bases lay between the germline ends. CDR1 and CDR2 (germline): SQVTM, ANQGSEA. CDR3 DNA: TGCAGCGCCTCGAATCCAGGGACTTCAACCTACGAGCAGTACTTC. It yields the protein CSASNPGTSTYEQYF.